Listed below are T cell receptor beta chains from one sample, sequenced in a study of CD8 T cells in ankylosing spondylitis. Using its own MiXCR run on the 5' RACE reads, TCRdb lists one record per CDR3 protein. This sample has 200,000 to 300,000 distinct CDR3 sequences; 8% to 11% occur once, and the top ten carry around 2.6%. Input material: blood, either unsorted or a sorted T cell fraction (not recorded which). The receptors here all came from a male donor with ankylosing spondylitis or in good health (not recorded which). Both conserved end residues are part of each CDR3. Fields, in order: clone size, J gene, V gene, D gene, CDR3 protein, CDR3 DNA. D genes are given only for firm matches. Some rows mark clone size as missing; the rest say once, few, many or name a class of expanded clone.

many TRBJ2-1 TRBV5-6 TRBD2 CASERTSGLSSYNEQFF TGTGCCAGCGAACGGACTAGCGGACTAAGCTCCTACAATGAGCAGTTCTTC
many TRBJ1-6 TRBV5-1 . CASSLDQGRGSPLHF TGCGCCAGCAGCTTGGATCAGGGAAGAGGTTCACCCCTCCACTTT
many TRBJ2-1 TRBV20-1 . CSARPHFSEGSYNEQFF TGCAGTGCTAGACCCCACTTCTCGGAGGGATCCTACAATGAGCAGTTCTTC
many TRBJ2-1 TRBV30 TRBD2 CAWISGGPLAYNEQFF TGTGCCTGGATTAGCGGGGGGCCCCTTGCCTACAATGAGCAGTTCTTC
many TRBJ1-2 TRBV2 . CASSARLSYGYTF TGTGCCAGCAGTGCCAGGTTATCCTATGGCTACACCTTC
. TRBJ1-3 TRBV7-9 TRBD1 CASSRLGQGPRTIYF TGTGCCAGCAGCCGTTTGGGACAGGGGCCCCGCACCATATATTTT
many TRBJ2-5 TRBV3-1 . CASSQEDKTQYF TGTGCCAGCAGCCAAGAAGATAAGACCCAGTACTTC
. TRBJ2-7 TRBV3-1 . CASSLHGALGEQYF TGTGCCAGCAGCCTCCACGGCGCCTTGGGCGAGCAGTACTTC
few TRBJ2-1 TRBV6-1 TRBD1 CASFSGTVFNEQFF TGTGCCAGCTTCTCCGGGACAGTATTCAATGAGCAGTTCTTC
. TRBJ2-5 TRBV7-2 TRBD2 CASSPSGGGETQYF TGTGCCAGCAGCCCTAGCGGGGGGGGTGAGACCCAGTACTTC
many TRBJ2-2 TRBV15 . CATSRDASSTGELFF TGTGCCACCAGCAGAGATGCTAGCAGCACCGGGGAGCTGTTTTTT
many TRBJ2-7 TRBV20-1 TRBD2 CSAGSGGVGEQYF TGCAGTGCCGGAAGCGGGGGTGTTGGAGAGCAGTACTTC
. TRBJ2-3 TRBV2 TRBD2 CASSPTSGRVADTQYF TGTGCCAGCAGTCCGACTAGCGGGAGGGTCGCAGATACGCAGTATTTT
. TRBJ2-5 TRBV12-3/TRBV12-4 TRBD2 CASRIGLAGQETQYF TGTGCCAGCAGGATTGGACTAGCGGGTCAAGAGACCCAGTACTTC
many TRBJ1-4 TRBV12-3/TRBV12-4 . CASSDRGYNEKLFF TGTGCCAGCAGTGATCGGGGCTATAATGAAAAACTGTTTTTT
many TRBJ1-1 TRBV12-3/TRBV12-4 TRBD1 CASSLPTGSTEAFF TGTGCCAGCAGTCTCCCGACAGGGAGCACTGAAGCTTTCTTT
many TRBJ2-5 TRBV6-1 TRBD1 CASCTGETKETQYF TGTGCCAGCTGTACAGGGGAAACTAAAGAGACCCAGTACTTC
many TRBJ2-1 TRBV18 . CASSPPTRNEQFF TGTGCCAGCTCACCACCGACACGAAATGAGCAGTTCTTC
many TRBJ2-2 TRBV29-1 TRBD2 CSVAWTSATPKNTGELFF TGCAGCGTCGCATGGACTAGCGCTACCCCGAAAAACACCGGGGAGCTGTTTTTT
. TRBJ1-5 TRBV7-9 . CASSFGADGNQPQHF TGTGCCAGCAGCTTTGGGGCCGATGGCAATCAGCCCCAGCATTTT
few TRBJ2-1 TRBV12-3/TRBV12-4 TRBD1 CAICFLLTDRVSSYNEQFF TGTGCCATCTGTTTTCTCTTGACGGACAGGGTCAGCTCCTACAATGAGCAGTTCTTC
many TRBJ2-1 TRBV6-2/TRBV6-3 . CASSPDSNEQFF TGTGCCAGCAGCCCGGACAGCAATGAGCAGTTCTTC
many TRBJ2-1 TRBV12-3/TRBV12-4 . CASSLWLNEQFF TGTGCCAGCAGTTTATGGCTCAATGAGCAGTTCTTC
many TRBJ1-2 TRBV25-1 . CASSETRGGGVYGYTF TGTGCCAGCAGTGAGACTAGGGGAGGAGGTGTCTATGGCTACACCTTC
many TRBJ2-1 TRBV12-3/TRBV12-4 . CASSPRTVNSYNEQFF TGTGCCAGCAGTCCTCGCACAGTCAACTCCTACAATGAGCAGTTCTTC
many TRBJ2-3 TRBV5-1 . CASSLDPGGLTDTQYF TGCGCCAGCAGCTTGGATCCTGGTGGGCTCACAGATACGCAGTATTTT
many TRBJ2-2 TRBV29-1 . CSVARLSNTGELFF TGCAGCGTTGCTAGGCTCTCGAACACCGGGGAGCTGTTTTTT
many TRBJ2-7 TRBV7-6 TRBD1 CASSFRSTGLTSYEQYF TGTGCCAGCAGCTTCAGATCGACAGGGCTTACCTCCTACGAGCAGTACTTC
many TRBJ2-5 TRBV24-1 . CATSDLHYEGSVETQYF TGTGCCACCAGTGATTTGCATTATGAGGGGTCGGTAGAGACCCAGTACTTC
. TRBJ2-3 TRBV7-9 . CASSQPRDLVTDTQYF TGTGCCAGCAGTCAACCCCGGGACTTAGTCACAGATACGCAGTATTTT
. TRBJ2-3 TRBV5-4 . CASSLEEGTSPDTQYF TGTGCCAGCAGCTTGGAAGAGGGGACTTCGCCAGATACGCAGTATTTT
many TRBJ2-5 TRBV5-1 TRBD2 CASSLAPTAGGAQETQYF TGCGCCAGCAGCTTGGCGCCCACAGCGGGAGGGGCCCAAGAGACCCAGTACTTC
many TRBJ1-5 TRBV12-3/TRBV12-4 . CASSLNLPDNQPQHF TGTGCCAGCAGTTTAAACCTGCCAGACAATCAGCCCCAGCATTTT
many TRBJ2-1 TRBV11-2 TRBD2 CASSLDLGTSGREQFF TGTGCCAGCAGCTTAGATCTCGGGACTAGCGGGAGGGAGCAGTTCTTC
many TRBJ2-5 TRBV12-3/TRBV12-4 . CASSFVETQYF TGTGCCAGCAGTTTCGTGGAGACCCAGTACTTC
many TRBJ2-1 TRBV12-3/TRBV12-4 . CASSLNRWAATLVGEQFF TGTGCCAGCAGTTTAAATCGGTGGGCGGCTACTCTAGTAGGTGAGCAGTTCTTC
. TRBJ2-1 TRBV5-1 TRBD2 CASSPPGGASGRLEQFF TGCGCCAGCAGTCCCCCAGGGGGGGCTAGCGGGAGACTTGAGCAGTTCTTC
. TRBJ2-7 TRBV21-1 . CAGPPGAYAQYF TGTGCCGGACCCCCCGGCGCCTACGCGCAGTACTTC
many TRBJ2-4 TRBV12-3/TRBV12-4 TRBD2 CASSFGTRLVAKNIQYF TGTGCCAGCAGTTTCGGGACTAGACTCGTAGCCAAAAACATTCAGTACTTC
many TRBJ2-7 TRBV5-1 TRBD1 CASSQLPRDSSYEQYF TGCGCCAGCAGCCAGTTGCCGAGGGACAGCTCCTACGAGCAGTACTTC
few TRBJ2-7 TRBV29-1 TRBD2 CSVTLAGGPYEQYF TGCAGCGTTACCCTAGCGGGAGGGCCCTACGAGCAGTACTTC
few TRBJ2-5 TRBV5-1 . CASSLVLQETQYF TGCGCCAGCAGCTTGGTCTTACAAGAGACCCAGTACTTC
many TRBJ2-5 TRBV5-1 TRBD2 CASSLSSGVQETQYF TGCGCCAGCAGCTTGAGTAGCGGGGTACAAGAGACCCAGTACTTC
many TRBJ2-5 TRBV5-1 TRBD1 CASSLGRGETQYF TGCGCCAGCAGCTTGGGCAGGGGGGAGACCCAGTACTTC
. TRBJ1-2 TRBV2 . CASSFEEGTGYTF TGTGCCAGCAGCTTCGAAGAGGGGACGGGCTACACCTTC
. TRBJ2-2 TRBV2 TRBD2 CASGLAGFTRELFF TGTGCCAGCGGACTAGCGGGCTTCACCAGGGAGCTGTTTTTT
many TRBJ1-5 TRBV20-1 . CSAGEDPQPQHF TGCAGTGCTGGAGAAGATCCCCAGCCCCAGCATTTT
many TRBJ1-1 TRBV20-1 . CSATSGHQNTEAFF TGCAGTGCTACGTCGGGACATCAAAACACTGAAGCTTTCTTT
few TRBJ1-1 TRBV21-1 . CATQLRGRGTEAFF TGTGCCACCCAGCTTAGGGGCAGGGGAACTGAAGCTTTCTTT
. TRBJ2-3 TRBV20-1 TRBD2 CSASLAGGYTDTQYF TGCAGTGCTAGTCTAGCGGGAGGTTACACAGATACGCAGTATTTT
many TRBJ1-1 TRBV12-3/TRBV12-4 . CASSFQGRTEAFF TGTGCCAGCAGTTTTCAGGGGAGGACTGAAGCTTTCTTT
many TRBJ2-1 TRBV5-1 . CASSFFSDRAYNEQFF TGCGCCAGCAGCTTCTTCTCGGACAGAGCCTACAATGAGCAGTTCTTC
many TRBJ2-1 TRBV7-8 . CASSQTGTPFNEQFF TGTGCCAGCAGCCAAACCGGGACTCCATTCAATGAGCAGTTCTTC